This T cell receptor beta chain was sequenced for a study of T cells in Graves' hyperthyroidism and ophthalmopathy. Overall study context: Peripheral blood samples were taken at initial diagnosis, prior to any treatment.

Study results and limitations: Model predictions of ophthalmopathy came a median approximately 6.2 months before onset. Most thyroid clonotypes expanded above 0.001 appeared in blood too.

Germline loops: CDR1 MNHNS, CDR2 SASEGT. Between the trimmed V and J ends, which lost 0 bases and 0 bases, there was a span of 6 bases. This CDR3 region has 15 residues. Amplification targeted TCR beta CDR3 regions from RNA transcripts. First-round RT-PCR targeting the TCR CDR3 was performed with the HTBI primer set. One entry per CDR3 protein, called by TCRdb with MiXCR from the multiplex PCR reads. The table records about 420,000 distinct CDR3 sequences, roughly 13% of them present only once. As concerns this clonotype: Antigen specificity is unknown.

The TCR comes from a woman under 30 with Graves' hyperthyroidism. Material: blood. The chain carries TRBV6-1 and TRBJ1-3; D gene uncertain. The CDR3 sequence is CASSEALNSGNTIYF. The CDR3 DNA sequence: TGTGCCAGCAGTGAAGCCCTTAACTCTGGAAACACCATATATTTT.